One and the same sample provided the 20 T cell receptor beta chains below, sequenced in a study of cytomegalovirus exposure and HLA in healthy donors. The PCR contained 60 Vbeta and 13 Jbeta primers. Sequencing used immunoSEQ multiplex PCR; TCRdb keeps in-frame clones, though not all of them. The data include fewer than 40,000 clones; the top ten clones carry about 2.1%. The material sequenced was PBMCs. All receptors come from a woman aged 35 to 49 in good health and CMV-seropositive.

This sequence joins TRBV19 and TRBJ1-5, with a possible D match to TRBD1 (6 bases). CDR1 is LNHDA, CDR2 SQIVND, per germline (reference sequence). This CDR3 is built from 14 residues. The germline V and J ends were trimmed by 6 bases and 3 bases, with 12 bases remaining between them. This chain's CDR3 is CASSPGHNNQPQHF. The DNA for the CDR3 is TGTGCCAGTAGCCCGGGACACAACAATCAGCCCCAGCATTTT.

The chain carries TRBV18 and TRBJ1-5; 9 positions match TRBD1. The V segment lost 0 bases and the J segment 3 bases; nucleotides outside the gene matches: 3. Germline V gene data show CDR1 as KGHSH and CDR2 as LQKENI. CDR3 length: 16 amino acids. Written as DNA, the CDR3 is TGTGCCAGCTCACCACCCGGGACAGGGATCAATCAGCCCCAGCATTTT. Translated: CASSPPGTGINQPQHF.

J is TRBJ1-5 and V is TRBV2, with a tentative D call TRBD1 (6 bases). V was shortened by 2 bases and J by 7 bases, with 15 bases between the two germline ends. The CDR3 runs to 15 residues. In germline, CDR1 is SNHLY, CDR2 FYNNEI. The CDR3 bases are TGTGCCAGCAGTGAACAGGGTCTGGGGGCCCAGCCCCAGCATTTT. Translating gives CASSEQGLGAQPQHF.

The rearrangement joins TRBV5-1 to TRBJ1-2; 8 bases are a match to TRBD1. Germline values: CDR1 SGHRS, CDR2 YFSETQ. The junction had 6 bases not matched to a gene; V was cut back by 3 bases and J by 8 bases. CDR3 length equals 13 residues. The DNA of the CDR3 is TGCGCCAGCAGCTACACCGGACAGGGAGGCTACACCTTC. This encodes CASSYTGQGGYTF.

This chain joins TRBV27 and TRBJ1-2; D unresolved. Looked up from germline, CDR1 is MNHEY and CDR2 is SMNVEV (reference sequence). Deletions cut 1 base from V and 1 base from J, with 16 bases between. CDR3 length: 17 residues. This CDR3 is CASSLLGRSQYNYGYTF. CDR3 sequence (DNA): TGTGCCAGCAGTTTATTGGGCAGGTCCCAATATAACTATGGCTACACCTTC.

The genes are TRBV28 and TRBJ2-7, with 7 bases aligning to TRBD2. This CDR3 spans 14 amino acids. Germline-derived CDR1 and CDR2 are MDHEN and SYDVKM. V shed 7 bases, J shed 3 bases, and the junction held 9 bases outside the gene matches. Here the CDR3 reads CASTRKGGVYEQYF. The CDR3 nucleotides are TGTGCCAGCACCCGAAAGGGAGGGGTCTACGAGCAGTACTTC.

The chain employs TRBV10-2 and TRBJ2-5; 11 nucleotides line up with TRBD2. The CDR3 consists of 15 residues. Germline V lookup: CDR1 WSHSY, CDR2 SAAADI. Trimming at V came to 4 bases and at J to 2 bases, leaving 3 bases not matched to a gene. CDR3 coding DNA: TGCGCCAGCAGTGTCACTAGCGGGGGTCAAGAGACCCAGTACTTC. It yields the protein CASSVTSGGQETQYF.

The genes are TRBV30 and TRBJ2-7, with 10 positions matching TRBD2. V shed 0 bases and J 2 bases; nucleotides not matched to a gene: 1. The CDR3 spans 14 residues. The germline gives CDR1 GTSNPN, CDR2 SVGIG (reference sequence). As DNA, the CDR3 is TGTGCCTGGAGTGTAACTAGCGGGGCCTACGAGCAGTACTTC. Translating it yields CAWSVTSGAYEQYF.

V is TRBV6-6 and J is TRBJ2-7; 8 bases fit TRBD1. The germline V gene encodes CDR1 MNHNY and CDR2 SVGAGI (reference sequence). The CDR3 is made up of 15 amino acids. V was clipped by 7 bases and J by 0 bases; unmatched bases: 8. In DNA, the CDR3 is TGTGCCAGCATCGACCGGGACAGGAGCTCCTACGAGCAGTACTTC. This codes for CASIDRDRSSYEQYF.

This chain links TRBV5-4 with TRBJ2-1, with D perhaps matching TRBD2 (6 bases). CDR1 and CDR2 from the germline V gene are SGHNT and YYREEE (reference sequence). V was clipped by 0 bases and J by 5 bases, with 18 bases between them. The CDR3 sequence is 17 residues long. This chain's CDR3 is CASSLAGGGGFNNEQFF. CDR3 in DNA: TGTGCCAGCAGCTTGGCCGGTGGTGGAGGGTTCAACAATGAGCAGTTCTTC.

The chain is built from TRBV19 and TRBJ2-1; 10 nucleotides line up with TRBD2. Germline V gene sequence: CDR1 LNHDA, CDR2 SQIVND (reference sequence). The CDR3 runs to 17 residues. V shed 0 bases, J shed 5 bases, and the junction held 7 bases outside the gene matches. CDR3 bases: TGTGCCAGTAGTATAGATCTAAGGACTAGCGGCAACAATGAGCAGTTCTTC. This encodes CASSIDLRTSGNNEQFF.

The chain couples TRBV5-1 to TRBJ2-1, with 9 bases aligning to TRBD2. Germline CDR1 and CDR2: SGHRS and YFSETQ. V trimming: 3 bases; J trimming: 2 bases; junction bases outside the gene matches: 3. The CDR3 has 15 residues. The CDR3 loop reads CASSSTSGPYNEQFF. The CDR3 DNA sequence: TGCGCCAGCAGCTCGACTAGCGGACCCTACAATGAGCAGTTCTTC.

The chain has TRBV7-3 and TRBJ1-1; D may be TRBD1 (5 bases). The ends were cut back, 2 bases at V and 4 bases at J, with 11 bases in the middle. Germline V lookup: CDR1 SGHTA, CDR2 FQGTGA. The CDR3 length is 14 residues. The CDR3 nucleotides are TGTGCCAGCAGCTTAGAGATGGGGCTCACTGAAGCTTTCTTT. This translates into CASSLEMGLTEAFF. The full variable domain, in which reference TRBV7-3 and TRBJ1-1 provide the parts outside the CDR3, is GAGVSQTPSNKVTEKGKYVELRCDPISGHTALYWYRQSLGQGPEFLIYFQGTGAADDSGLPNDRFFAVRPEGSVSTLKIQRTERGDSAVYLCASSLEMGLTEAFFGQGTRLTVV.

The J gene is TRBJ2-1, the V gene TRBV28; 13 bases align to TRBD2. The CDR3 totals 16 residues. Per germline, CDR1 MDHEN and CDR2 SYDVKM. Trimming at V came to 4 bases and at J to 10 bases, leaving 10 bases not matched to a gene. The CDR3 sequence is CASSSVGTSGNLEQFF. CDR3 bases: TGTGCCAGCAGTTCCGTTGGGACTAGCGGGAATCTAGAGCAGTTCTTC. Full variable domain (rest looked up from reference TRBV28 and TRBJ2-1): DVKVTQSSRYLVKRTGEKVFLECVQDMDHENMFWYRQDPGLGLRLIYFSYDVKMKEKGDIPEGYSVSREKKERFSLILESASTNQTSMYLCASSSVGTSGNLEQFFGPGTRLTVL.

The genes are TRBV4-3 and TRBJ2-3, with TRBD1 matching over 7 bases. The germline gives CDR1 LGHNA, CDR2 YSLEER. V shed 1 base, J shed 3 bases, and the junction held 4 bases outside the gene matches. This CDR3 comprises 15 residues. The CDR3 region has the DNA TGCGCCAGCAGCCAAGCGAACAGGGGTACAGATACGCAGTATTTT. The encoded protein is CASSQANRGTDTQYF.

The rearrangement joins TRBV28 to TRBJ2-7; the D gene is possibly TRBD1 (6 bases). V lost 5 bases and J 4 bases, leaving 15 bases between the germline ends. Germline V lookup: CDR1 MDHEN, CDR2 SYDVKM. CDR3 size: 14 residues. The CDR3 nucleotides are TGTGCCAGCAGTGTGCCCACAGGGTTGTACGAGCAGTACTTC. This encodes CASSVPTGLYEQYF.

The V gene is TRBV2, the J gene TRBJ1-5; no clear D gene. V lost 7 bases and J 0 bases, leaving 7 bases between the germline ends. The CDR3 extends over 13 amino acids. Germline V gene data show CDR1 as SNHLY and CDR2 as FYNNEI. The CDR3 coding sequence is TGTGCCAGCAAATGGAGTAGCAATCAGCCCCAGCATTTT. Its translation is CASKWSSNQPQHF.

The chain combines TRBV5-1 with TRBJ1-4; 9 nucleotides agree with TRBD1. The CDR3 has 14 residues. Germline assignment: CDR1 SGHRS and CDR2 YFSETQ. The trim removed 3 bases at V and 9 bases at J, leaving 6 bases unmatched. The CDR3 sequence: CASSYTGTGKKLFF. The DNA for the CDR3 is TGCGCCAGCAGCTACACCGGGACAGGGAAAAAACTGTTTTTT.

This rearrangement joins TRBV6-5 to TRBJ2-7; 11 bases fit TRBD2. V lost 1 base and J lost 4; bases outside the gene matches: 3. The CDR3 has 15 residues. Germline CDR1 and CDR2: MNHEY and SVGAGI. The CDR3 spells CASSYLGLAEYEQYF. CDR3 sequence (DNA): TGTGCCAGCAGTTACTTGGGACTAGCGGAATACGAGCAGTACTTC.

The rearrangement joins TRBV29-1 to TRBJ2-5; TRBD2 agrees at 10 bases. CDR1 SQVTM and CDR2 ANQGSEA come from the germline V gene. The CDR3 runs 16 residues. Trimming cost V 7 bases and J 5 bases; bases outside gene matches: 16. The chain's CDR3 is CSAAGFLAGVQETQYF. As DNA, the CDR3 is TGCAGCGCCGCGGGGTTTCTAGCGGGAGTTCAGGAGACCCAGTACTTC. Together with reference TRBV29-1 and TRBJ2-5, the CDR3 gives the full variable domain: SAVISQKPSRDICQRGTSLTIQCQVDSQVTMMFWYRQQPGQSLTLIATANQGSEATYESGFVIDKFPISRPNLTFSTLTVSNMSPEDSSIYLCSAAGFLAGVQETQYFGPGTRLLVL.